Listed here are 9 T cell receptor beta chains from one sample, sequenced in a study of cytomegalovirus exposure and HLA in healthy donors (TCRdb year 2017). Library prep was done by the immunoSEQ multiplex PCR assay. A mixture of 60 forward primers for TCR Vbeta segments and 13 reverse primers for TCR Jbeta segments was used in the multiplex PCR. As stored in TCRdb, this immuneACCESS dataset retains in-frame rearrangements with V and J assigned. A fraction of the clones does not appear; measured against another copy, unresolved V genes explain less than half of the discrepancy, and the remainder lacks a known reason. The sample table records almost 80,000 clones; less than 80% of these occur just once. The ten biggest clones cover about 6.9% of the sample. The specimen sequenced was PBMCs. These receptors were obtained from a woman aged 45-60 years in good health and CMV-seropositive.

The chain uses TRBV10-3 and TRBJ1-5; 7 nucleotides agree with TRBD1. The germline V gene encodes CDR1 ENHRY and CDR2 SYGVKD. V shed 0 bases and J 0 bases; nucleotides not matched to a gene: 5. The CDR3 runs to 17 residues. CDR3: CAISESGTAYSNQPQHF. CDR3 DNA sequence: TGTGCCATCAGTGAGTCGGGGACAGCTTATAGCAATCAGCCCCAGCATTTT.

This clone was observed many times. This chain uses TRBV7-3 with TRBJ2-5, with a weak D call TRBD2 (5 bases). Germline CDR1 is SGHTA and CDR2 is FQGTGA. CDR3 length: 15 residues. Trimming took off 5 bases at V and 4 bases at J, with 17 bases between the two ends. CDR3 bases: TGTGCCAGCAGCCCATCTAGCTCGCGTGGAGAGACCCAGTACTTC. This translates into CASSPSSSRGETQYF. Together with reference TRBV7-3 and TRBJ2-5, the CDR3 gives the full variable domain: GAGVSQTPSNKVTEKGKYVELRCDPISGHTALYWYRQSLGQGPEFLIYFQGTGAADDSGLPNDRFFAVRPEGSVSTLKIQRTERGDSAVYLCASSPSSSRGETQYFGPGTRLLVL.

The gene calls are TRBV5-6 and TRBJ2-3; D may be TRBD2 (6 bases). The length of the CDR3 is 15 residues. CDR1 and CDR2 (germline): SGHDT, YYEEEE. Trimming stripped 5 bases from V and 2 bases from J, with 15 bases between. The CDR3 DNA reads TGTGCCAGCAGTCTGCGTGGGGGGAACACAGATACGCAGTATTTT. Protein sequence: CASSLRGGNTDTQYF.

This clone was found a few times. DNA of the CDR3: TGTGCCAGCACAGATGATCAGCCCCAGCATTTT. The encoded protein is CASTDDQPQHF. The V and J genes are TRBV6-1 and TRBJ1-5; no firm D call. Trimming pared 7 bases from V and 5 bases from J, leaving 6 bases between. The V gene's germline CDR1 is MNHNS and CDR2 SASEGT. The CDR3 consists of 11 residues.

The CDR3 DNA sequence: TGTGCCAGCAGCTTACTCGGGGCAGGGGGGTACAATGAGCAGTTCTTC. Translation gives CASSLLGAGGYNEQFF. The chain carries TRBV7-3 and TRBJ2-1; a weak D match, TRBD1 (7 bases). V lost 2 bases and J 4 bases, leaving 15 bases between the germline ends. The CDR3 sequence is 16 residues long. Looked up from germline, CDR1 is SGHTA and CDR2 is FQGTGA.

V and J are TRBV6-6 and TRBJ2-6; D is perhaps TRBD1 (5 bases). The V gene lost 6 bases and the J gene lost 0 bases, with 9 bases spanning the gap. This CDR3 spans 15 amino acids. Germline values: CDR1 MNHNY, CDR2 SVGAGI (reference sequence). CDR3 sequence (DNA): TGTGCCAGCAGCCTGACAGCCTCTGGGGCCAACGTCCTGACTTTC. This sequence encodes CASSLTASGANVLTF.

The V gene is TRBV9, the J gene TRBJ2-2; no reliable D call. This CDR3 is 15 amino acids long. V was trimmed by 4 bases and J by 5 bases, leaving 15 bases between them. Germline lookup yields CDR1 SGDLS and CDR2 YYNGEE. The CDR3 region has the DNA TGTGCCAGCAGCAACCACTTGGTGTCGACCGGGGAGCTGTTTTTT. Protein product: CASSNHLVSTGELFF.

The chain has TRBV6-1 and TRBJ2-7; D call uncertain. This CDR3 spans 14 amino acids. The germline V gene encodes CDR1 MNHNS and CDR2 SASEGT. Trimming took 6 bases from V and 0 from J, leaving 12 bases between them. Here the CDR3 DNA reads TGTGCCAGCAGCCCTAAGCCGAGCTCCTACGAGCAGTACTTC. Protein: CASSPKPSSYEQYF.

This clone showed up just a few times. This chain joins TRBV9 and TRBJ1-5, with D unresolved. Trimming pared 0 bases from V and 0 bases from J, leaving 13 bases between. The CDR3 totals 17 residues. Germline CDR1 and CDR2: SGDLS and YYNGEE. CDR3 DNA: TGTGCCAGCAGCGTAGGTCCCCTCCTTTATAGCAATCAGCCCCAGCATTTT. Its protein is CASSVGPLLYSNQPQHF. The complete variable domain, with remaining parts taken from reference TRBV9 and TRBJ1-5, reads DSGVTQTPKHLITATGQRVTLRCSPRSGDLSVYWYQQSLDQGLQFLIQYYNGEERAKGNILERFSAQQFPDLHSELNLSSLELGDSALYFCASSVGPLLYSNQPQHFGDGTRLSIL.